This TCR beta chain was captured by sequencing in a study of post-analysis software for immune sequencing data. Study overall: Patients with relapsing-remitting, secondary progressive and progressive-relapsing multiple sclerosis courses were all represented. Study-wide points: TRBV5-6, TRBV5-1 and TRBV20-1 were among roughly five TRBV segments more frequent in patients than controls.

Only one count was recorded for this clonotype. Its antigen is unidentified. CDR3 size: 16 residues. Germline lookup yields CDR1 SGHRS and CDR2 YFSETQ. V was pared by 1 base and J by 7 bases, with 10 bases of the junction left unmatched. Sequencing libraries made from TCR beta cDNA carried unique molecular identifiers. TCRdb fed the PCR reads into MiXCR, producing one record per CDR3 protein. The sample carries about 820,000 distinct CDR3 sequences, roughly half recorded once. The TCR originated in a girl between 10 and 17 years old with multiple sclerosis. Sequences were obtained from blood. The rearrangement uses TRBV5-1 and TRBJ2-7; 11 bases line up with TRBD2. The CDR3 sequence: CASSLSTSGGYNEQYF. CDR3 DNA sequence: TGCGCCAGCAGCTTGTCTACTAGCGGGGGCTACAATGAGCAGTACTTC.